These 29 T cell receptor beta chains were all obtained from the same sample, sequenced in a study of sequential checkpoint blockade in melanoma. The method was immunoSEQ multiplex PCR; TCRdb's version includes in-frame clones alone and lacks a portion of them. The table lists fewer than 45,000 clones, 80% to 90% of them singletons, with 12% in the top ten. Treatment specified: randomized to nivolumab then ipilimumab (arm A) or the reverse (arm B). The sample here was CD8+ T cells sorted from blood (inferred from file names), taken from a patient given nivolumab and ipilimumab in sequence. These receptors came from a human donor with melanoma.

The V call is TRBV27, the J call TRBJ2-5; D not resolved. The CDR3 totals 13 residues. Germline CDR1 MNHEY, CDR2 SMNVEV (reference sequence). V lost 3 bases to trimming and J lost 9 bases, with 14 bases between them. In nucleotides, the CDR3 is TGTGCCAGCAGTTTCGGCCCCACGGCGGCCCAGTACTTC. It codes for CASSFGPTAAQYF.

The CDR3 sequence: CASSADIFWTGELFF. Written as DNA, the CDR3 is TGTGCCAGCAGTGCGGACATATTCTGGACCGGGGAGCTGTTTTTT. The chain is built from TRBV6-6 and TRBJ2-2; D is possibly TRBD1 (5 bases). From germline, CDR1 is MNHNY and CDR2 SVGAGI (reference sequence). V dropped 5 bases and J dropped 5 bases, with 15 bases sitting between them. This CDR3 spans 15 amino acids.

J is TRBJ2-3 and V is TRBV4-1, with a weak D call TRBD2 (5 bases). V gave up 0 bases and J gave up 0 bases, with 10 bases separating them. Germline CDR1 is MGHRA and CDR2 is YSYEKL. This CDR3 spans 16 amino acids. CDR3: CASSQEISGSTDTQYF. The DNA of the CDR3 is TGCGCCAGCAGCCAAGAAATCAGCGGAAGCACAGATACGCAGTATTTT.

CDR3 sequence reads: CASSGRLEGYEQYF. As DNA, the CDR3 is TGTGCCAGCAGCGGCCGACTGGAAGGCTACGAGCAGTACTTC. This chain uses TRBV7-9 with TRBJ2-7; D uncertain. Between the trimmed V and J ends, which lost 5 bases and 3 bases, there was a span of 14 bases. This CDR3 region has 14 residues. Germline V gives CDR1 SEHNR, CDR2 FQNEAQ (reference sequence). Full variable domain (remainder filled in from reference TRBV7-9 and TRBJ2-7): DTGVSQNPRHKITKRGQNVTFRCDPISEHNRLYWYRQTLGQGPEFLTYFQNEAQLEKSRLLSDRFSAERPKGSFSTLEIQRTEQGDSAMYLCASSGRLEGYEQYFGPGTRLTVT.

This chain connects TRBV10-2 to TRBJ2-1, with 8 bases fitting TRBD2. The CDR3 is 16 residues long. Germline lookup yields CDR1 WSHSY and CDR2 SAAADI. The V and J ends lost 5 bases and 9 bases, in that order; junction bases with no gene match: 15. The chain's CDR3 is CASSREGASGYGEQFF. For the CDR3, the DNA is TGCGCCAGCAGTCGCGAAGGGGCTAGCGGGTATGGTGAGCAGTTCTTC.

The V gene is TRBV10-3, the J gene TRBJ2-2; D not resolved. The CDR3 has 14 residues. Germline CDR1 and CDR2: ENHRY and SYGVKD. V lost 0 bases and J lost 7, with 9 bases in between. CDR3 in amino acids: CAISESRFGGELFF. The CDR3 DNA reads as TGTGCCATCAGTGAGTCGCGGTTCGGCGGGGAGCTGTTTTTT.

The gene calls are TRBV27 and TRBJ2-5; TRBD1 aligns across 9 bases. The CDR3 has 16 amino acids. V was clipped by 4 bases and J by 3 bases; unmatched bases: 9. The V gene's germline CDR1 is MNHEY and CDR2 SMNVEV (reference sequence). This CDR3 reads CASSSKQGALEETQYF. CDR3 nucleotide sequence: TGTGCCAGCAGTTCAAAACAGGGGGCACTGGAAGAGACCCAGTACTTC.

The chain is built from TRBV23-1 and TRBJ2-7, with 14 nucleotides matching TRBD2. TRBV23-1 is an ORF, and what it does is uncertain. J was trimmed by 1 base and V by 2 bases; bases with no gene match: 7. The CDR3 length is 18 residues. The CDR3 nucleotides are TGCGCCAGCAGTCAACCGAGGGGGACTAGCGGGAGTTCCTACGAGCAGTACGTC. It is translated as CASSQPRGTSGSSYEQYV.

This clone was detected only once. V usage is TRBV7-9 and J usage is TRBJ2-7, with D maybe TRBD1 (6 bases). The germline gives CDR1 SEHNR, CDR2 FQNEAQ (reference sequence). The CDR3 runs 13 residues. V gave up 3 bases and J gave up 3 bases, with 9 bases separating them. Here the CDR3 reads CASSLTGNYEQYF. CDR3 nucleotides: TGTGCCAGCAGCTTGACAGGCAACTACGAGCAGTACTTC. The whole variable domain, remainder taken from reference TRBV7-9 and TRBJ2-7, is DTGVSQNPRHKITKRGQNVTFRCDPISEHNRLYWYRQTLGQGPEFLTYFQNEAQLEKSRLLSDRFSAERPKGSFSTLEIQRTEQGDSAMYLCASSLTGNYEQYFGPGTRLTVT.

The genes are TRBV7-2 and TRBJ1-1; no reliable D call. The CDR3 runs 13 residues. Germline assignment: CDR1 SGHTA and CDR2 FQGNSA. The V end was cut by 1 base, the J end by 5 bases, with 8 bases between. The CDR3 nucleotides read TGTGCCAGCAGCTTAGTGAGAGGGACTGAAGCTTTCTTT. Protein sequence: CASSLVRGTEAFF.

The V gene is TRBV4-3, the J gene TRBJ2-1, with TRBD2 matching 7 bases. Losses at the gene ends were 1 base for V and 10 bases for J; bases not matched to a gene: 4. The CDR3 contains 13 residues. Germline CDR1 reads LGHNA; CDR2 reads YSLEER. The CDR3 DNA sequence: TGCGCCAGCAGCCAAGCCCGACTAGCAGAGCAGTTCTTC. Amino acid sequence: CASSQARLAEQFF.

The chain recombines TRBV9 with TRBJ2-7; 9 bases agree with TRBD2. The J segment lost 4 bases and the V segment lost 3 bases, leaving 8 bases of the junction unmatched. This CDR3 contains 15 residues. The germline CDR1 and CDR2 sequences are SGDLS and YYNGEE. CDR3 amino acids: CASSEGGRVGYEQYF. The CDR3 DNA follows: TGTGCCAGCAGCGAAGGCGGGAGGGTCGGGTACGAGCAGTACTTC.

This clone was seen a handful of times. The chain employs TRBV9 and TRBJ2-2; 8 bases agree with TRBD1. The CDR3 is 17 amino acids. The germline V gene has CDR1 SGDLS and CDR2 YYNGEE. V was pared by 4 bases and J by 3 bases, with 11 bases of the junction left unmatched. The CDR3, as DNA: TGTGCCAGCAGCCTAAACCGAGAACAGGGGGACACCGGGGAGCTGTTTTTT. Its protein is CASSLNREQGDTGELFF.

This chain uses TRBV6-4 with TRBJ2-1; 8 bases line up with TRBD2. This CDR3 comprises 15 residues. Germline V gives CDR1 MRHNA, CDR2 SNTAGT. V lost 5 bases to trimming and J lost 1 base; unmatched junction nucleotides: 4. CDR3 protein: CASSPRGGSYNEQFF. CDR3 DNA sequence: TGTGCCAGCAGTCCCCGGGGGGGGTCCTACAATGAGCAGTTCTTC.

DNA of the CDR3: TGCGCCAGCAGCCAACCTTTAGCGGGAGTGAGGGATGAGCAGTTCTTC. This gives the protein CASSQPLAGVRDEQFF. V and J are TRBV4-1 and TRBJ2-1; 9 bases line up with TRBD2. Germline V gene data show CDR1 as MGHRA and CDR2 as YSYEKL. The CDR3 is 16 residues long. V was pared by 2 bases and J by 8 bases, with 10 bases of the junction left unmatched.

The chain recombines TRBV27 with TRBJ2-2; D possibly corresponds to TRBD2 (5 bases). Germline CDR1 MNHEY, CDR2 SMNVEV (reference sequence). Trimming removed 3 bases from V and 5 bases from J, with 10 bases in between. This CDR3 is 14 amino acids long. CDR3 in DNA: TGTGCCAGCAGTTTGGTGGGGAGAACCGGGGAGCTGTTTTTT. This sequence encodes CASSLVGRTGELFF.

Here the CDR3 DNA reads TGTGCCAGCAGTCCACAGGGACAGGGAAGCAATCAGCCCCAGCATTTT. Amino acid sequence: CASSPQGQGSNQPQHF. This chain joins TRBV27 and TRBJ1-5; 9 positions match TRBD1. Trimming cost V 5 bases and J 1 base; bases outside gene matches: 6. Germline V CDR1 and CDR2: MNHEY, SMNVEV (reference sequence). The CDR3 consists of 16 residues.

This clone is a singleton in its sample. The V and J genes are TRBV5-8 and TRBJ1-4, with D perhaps TRBD1 (5 bases). Germline loops: CDR1 SGHTS, CDR2 YDEGEE. Trimming pared 1 base from V and 7 bases from J, leaving 14 bases between. The CDR3 covers 15 residues. Here the CDR3 reads CASSLKFSGREKLFF. The CDR3 bases are TGTGCCAGCAGCTTGAAATTCTCAGGGCGTGAAAAACTGTTTTTT.

The CDR3 DNA sequence: TGTGCCAGCAGCGTAGGAGCGGGAGGGGTCTACGAGCAGTACTTC. This gives the protein CASSVGAGGVYEQYF. The chain links TRBV9 to TRBJ2-7; 10 nucleotides line up with TRBD2. The CDR3 is 15 residues long. The V segment lost 0 bases and the J segment 3 bases; nucleotides outside the gene matches: 3. The germline V gene encodes CDR1 SGDLS and CDR2 YYNGEE. Variable domain in full (rest from reference TRBV9 and TRBJ2-7): DSGVTQTPKHLITATGQRVTLRCSPRSGDLSVYWYQQSLDQGLQFLIQYYNGEERAKGNILERFSAQQFPDLHSELNLSSLELGDSALYFCASSVGAGGVYEQYFGPGTRLTVT.

J is TRBJ2-7 and V is TRBV7-9; 8 bases map to TRBD2. With V trimmed by 4 bases and J by 5 bases, 4 bases remained unmatched. Germline V lookup: CDR1 SEHNR, CDR2 FQNEAQ (reference sequence). The length of the CDR3 is 13 residues. The CDR3 DNA is TGTGCCAGCAGCTCGGGTAGCGGGAACGAGCAGTACTTC. Translating it yields CASSSGSGNEQYF. The full variable domain, with the rest looked up from reference TRBV7-9 and TRBJ2-7, is DTGVSQNPRHKITKRGQNVTFRCDPISEHNRLYWYRQTLGQGPEFLTYFQNEAQLEKSRLLSDRFSAERPKGSFSTLEIQRTEQGDSAMYLCASSSGSGNEQYFGPGTRLTVT.

The chain has TRBV2 and TRBJ2-7; 8 nucleotides align to TRBD1. This CDR3 contains 15 residues. Germline V gene sequence: CDR1 SNHLY, CDR2 FYNNEI. J was trimmed by 0 bases and V by 2 bases; bases with no gene match: 3. CDR3 in amino acids: CASSELGTGSYEQYF. As DNA, the CDR3 is TGTGCCAGCAGTGAATTAGGGACAGGCTCCTACGAGCAGTACTTC.

The chain uses TRBV11-3 and TRBJ2-7; 7 bases align to TRBD1. The V gene end was trimmed by 4 bases and the J gene end by 1 base; junction bases not matched to a gene: 4. CDR1 SGHNT and CDR2 YENEEA come from the germline V gene. The CDR3 length is 14 residues. The CDR3 DNA is TGTGCCAGCAGCTCCCGACAGGGTTCCTACGAGCAGTACTTC. Its translation: CASSSRQGSYEQYF.

V is TRBV27 and J is TRBJ2-6, with 9 bases that match TRBD1. CDR1 is MNHEY, CDR2 SMNVEV, per germline (reference sequence). Trimming cost V 3 bases and J 4 bases; bases outside gene matches: 10. The CDR3 spans 18 residues. The CDR3 region has the DNA TGTGCCAGCAGTTTGGACAGGGGTCCGCTAGGCGGGGCCAACGTCCTGACTTTC. Protein sequence: CASSLDRGPLGGANVLTF.

The chain couples TRBV5-1 to TRBJ1-6, with a possible D match to TRBD1 (6 bases). The CDR3 extends over 18 amino acids. V was trimmed by 6 bases and J by 0 bases, leaving 19 bases between them. Germline CDR1 and CDR2: SGHRS and YFSETQ. The CDR3 reads CASTFIRGISSYNSPLHF. DNA for the CDR3: TGCGCCAGCACCTTCATCAGGGGAATTAGCTCCTATAATTCACCCCTCCACTTT.

CDR3 in amino acids: CASSQTPPAGLTLGEQYF. The CDR3 nucleotides are TGCGCCAGCAGCCAAACCCCCCCGGCGGGGCTGACCCTCGGCGAGCAGTACTTC. This sequence joins TRBV4-1 and TRBJ2-7; TRBD2 might be the D (6 bases). The CDR3 contains 18 residues. The germline V gene encodes CDR1 MGHRA and CDR2 YSYEKL. V gave up 2 bases and J gave up 6 bases, with 26 bases separating them.

CDR3 region: CASSIGGQYYEQYF. The CDR3 DNA is TGTGCCAGTAGTATTGGAGGACAGTACTACGAGCAGTACTTC. The genes are TRBV19 and TRBJ2-5; weak D call: TRBD1 (6 bases). The end of the DNA fits TRBJ2-7 better, so the J call may be wrong. CDR3 length equals 14 residues. The germline gives CDR1 LNHDA, CDR2 SQIVND (reference sequence).

This clone came up once. The chain links TRBV5-6 to TRBJ1-2; 10 bases agree with TRBD1. The CDR3 totals 14 residues. From germline, CDR1 is SGHDT and CDR2 YYEEEE. The trim removed 4 bases at V and 4 bases at J, leaving 4 bases unmatched. CDR3 protein: CASSRDRGVYGYTF. The DNA of the CDR3 is TGTGCCAGCAGCCGGGACAGGGGTGTCTATGGCTACACCTTC. The full variable domain, rest sourced from reference TRBV5-6 and TRBJ1-2, is DAGVTQSPTHLIKTRGQQVTLRCSPKSGHDTVSWYQQALGQGPQFIFQYYEEEERQRGNFPDRFSGHQFPNYSSELNVNALLLGDSALYLCASSRDRGVYGYTFGSGTRLTVV.

This rearrangement joins TRBV7-9 to TRBJ1-2; no clear D gene. The CDR3 has 14 residues. Germline V lookup: CDR1 SEHNR, CDR2 FQNEAQ (reference sequence). V gave up 1 base and J gave up 6 bases, with 12 bases separating them. This chain's CDR3 is CASSLGAVINGYTF. CDR3 DNA sequence: TGTGCCAGCAGCTTAGGGGCCGTTATCAATGGCTACACCTTC.

The chain is built from TRBV4-2 and TRBJ1-5; D ambiguous. Germline CDR1 LGHNA, CDR2 YNFKEQ. CDR3 length equals 14 residues. V was clipped by 3 bases and J by 1 base, with 7 bases between them. CDR3 protein: CASSQEESNQPQHF. In DNA form, the CDR3 reads TGTGCCAGCAGCCAGGAGGAGAGCAATCAGCCCCAGCATTTT.